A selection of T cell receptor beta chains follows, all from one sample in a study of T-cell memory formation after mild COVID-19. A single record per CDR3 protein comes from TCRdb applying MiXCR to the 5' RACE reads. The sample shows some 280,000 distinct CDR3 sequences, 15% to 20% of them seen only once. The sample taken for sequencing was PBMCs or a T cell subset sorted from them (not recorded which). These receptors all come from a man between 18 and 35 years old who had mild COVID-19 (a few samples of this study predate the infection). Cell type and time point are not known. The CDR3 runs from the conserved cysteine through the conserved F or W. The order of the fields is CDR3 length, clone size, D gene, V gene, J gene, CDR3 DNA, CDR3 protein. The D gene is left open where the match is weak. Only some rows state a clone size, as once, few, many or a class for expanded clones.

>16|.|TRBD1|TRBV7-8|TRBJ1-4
TGTGCCAGCAGCGGGGACAGGGGTAGAACTAATGAAAAACTGTTTTTT
CASSGDRGRTNEKLFF
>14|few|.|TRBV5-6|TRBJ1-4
TGTGCCAGCAGCCGGAGGACAACTAATGAAAAACTGTTTTTT
CASSRRTTNEKLFF
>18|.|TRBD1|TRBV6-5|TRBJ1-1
TGTGCCAGCAGTTACTTCGGACAGGGAGGGGTTCTGAACACTGAAGCTTTCTTT
CASSYFGQGGVLNTEAFF
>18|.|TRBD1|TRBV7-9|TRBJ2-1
TGTGCCAGCAGCCTAGGGTCGAGGGGGCAGAGCTCCTACAATGAGCAGTTCTTC
CASSLGSRGQSSYNEQFF
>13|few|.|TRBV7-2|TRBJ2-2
TGTGCCAGCAGCTTAGTTGCATCCGGGGAGCTGTTTTTT
CASSLVASGELFF
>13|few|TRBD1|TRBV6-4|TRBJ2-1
TGTGCCAGCAGTGAGCGACAGGGAGCTGAGCAGTTCTTC
CASSERQGAEQFF
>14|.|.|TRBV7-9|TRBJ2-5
TGTGCCAGCAACCGACGCAGGGACCAAGAGACCCAGTACTTC
CASNRRRDQETQYF
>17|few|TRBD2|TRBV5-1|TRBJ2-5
TGCGCCAGCAGCTTATTCCCTCGGGACTACTCCCAAGAGACCCAGTACTTC
CASSLFPRDYSQETQYF
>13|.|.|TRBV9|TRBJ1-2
TGTGCCAGCAGCCCCCGCAGGGGCTATGGCTACACCTTC
CASSPRRGYGYTF
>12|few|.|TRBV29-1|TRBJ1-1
TGCAGCGTTGAGGGAATCAACACTGAAGCTTTCTTT
CSVEGINTEAFF
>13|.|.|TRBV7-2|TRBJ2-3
TGTGCCAGCAGCTTGCAGGGCCCCAATACGCAGTATTTT
CASSLQGPNTQYF
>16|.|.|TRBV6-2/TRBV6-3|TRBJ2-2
TGTGCCAGCAGTTCATTCGGGGGGCACGACACCGGGGAGCTGTTTTTT
CASSSFGGHDTGELFF
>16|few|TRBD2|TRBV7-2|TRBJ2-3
TGTGCCAGCAGCCTTGTTGGCGGGGGGGGCACAGATACGCAGTATTTT
CASSLVGGGGTDTQYF
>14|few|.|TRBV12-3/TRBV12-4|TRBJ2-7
TGTGCCAGCAGAGGACAGCCGACCTCCTACGAGCAGTACTTC
CASRGQPTSYEQYF
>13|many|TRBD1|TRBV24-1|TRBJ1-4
TGTGCCACCAGTGATGAGGACAGGGCGGAACTGTTTTTT
CATSDEDRAELFF
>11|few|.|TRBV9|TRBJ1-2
TGTGCCAGCAGTTGGGGTGATGGCTACACCTTC
CASSWGDGYTF
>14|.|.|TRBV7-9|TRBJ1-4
TGTGCCAGCAGCTTTGGGACATTGGGGGAAAAACTGTTTTTT
CASSFGTLGEKLFF
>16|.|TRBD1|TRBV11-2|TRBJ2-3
TGTGCCAGCAGCTCCACAGGGGGCGTTAGGACAGATACGCAGTATTTT
CASSSTGGVRTDTQYF
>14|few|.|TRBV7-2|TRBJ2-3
TGTGCCAGCAGCCAACCCCACACGTCAGATACGCAGTATTTT
CASSQPHTSDTQYF
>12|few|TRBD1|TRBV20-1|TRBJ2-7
TGCAGTGCTGACAGGGGGCAAAACGAGCAGTACTTC
CSADRGQNEQYF
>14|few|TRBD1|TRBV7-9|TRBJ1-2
TGTGCCAGCAGCAGCCGGGACAGGGGAGATGGCTACACCTTC
CASSSRDRGDGYTF
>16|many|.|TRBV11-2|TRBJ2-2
TGTGCCAGCAGCAGACATGGACAGTCTGGTACCGGGGAGCTGTTTTTT
CASSRHGQSGTGELFF
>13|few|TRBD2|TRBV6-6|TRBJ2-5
TGTGCCAGCAGTTTGACTAGCGGGGAGACCCAGTACTTC
CASSLTSGETQYF
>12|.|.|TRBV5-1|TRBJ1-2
TGCGCCACCAAGGACACTTACTATGGCTACACCTTC
CATKDTYYGYTF
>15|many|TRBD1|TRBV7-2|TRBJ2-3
TGTGCCAGCAGCTTTCGACAGGGGGCGACAGATACGCAGTATTTT
CASSFRQGATDTQYF
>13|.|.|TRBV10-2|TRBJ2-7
TGCGCCAGCGGACGGGACACGGTCTACGAGCAGTACTTC
CASGRDTVYEQYF
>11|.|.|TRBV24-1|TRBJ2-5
TGTGCCACCACCACGGAAGAGACCCAGTACTTC
CATTTEETQYF
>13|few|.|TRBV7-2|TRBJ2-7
TGTGCCAGCAGCCGCGGGACCGTCTACGAGCAGTACTTC
CASSRGTVYEQYF
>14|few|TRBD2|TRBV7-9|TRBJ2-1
TGTGCCAGCAGCCTAGCGGGGGGGGGCAATGAGCAGTTCTTC
CASSLAGGGNEQFF
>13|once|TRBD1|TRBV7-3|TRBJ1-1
TGTGCCAGCAGCGAGACAGGGACCACTGAAGCTTTCTTT
CASSETGTTEAFF
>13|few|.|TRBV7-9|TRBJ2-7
TGTGCCAGCAGCTTAGGCAGGGTCTACGAGCAGTACTTC
CASSLGRVYEQYF
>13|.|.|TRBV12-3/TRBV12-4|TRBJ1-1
TGTGCCAGCAGTTCCCGGGCTGACACTGAAGCTTTCTTT
CASSSRADTEAFF
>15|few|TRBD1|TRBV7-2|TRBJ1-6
TGTGCCAGCAGCATAGGGGGACAGGGATTTTCACCCCTCCACTTT
CASSIGGQGFSPLHF
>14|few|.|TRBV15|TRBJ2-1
TGTGCCACCAGCAGAGAGAGGCTCAGCCATGAGCAGTTCTTC
CATSRERLSHEQFF
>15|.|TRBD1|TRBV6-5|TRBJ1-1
TGTGCCAGCAGTTACCGCGGACAGGGAGGTACTGAAGCTTTCTTT
CASSYRGQGGTEAFF
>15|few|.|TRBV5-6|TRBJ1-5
TGTGCCAGCAGCTCGACAGGTGATAGCAATCAGCCCCAGCATTTT
CASSSTGDSNQPQHF
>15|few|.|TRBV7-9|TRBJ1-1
TGTGCCAGCAGCTTAGTTTCAGGGATGAACACTGAAGCTTTCTTT
CASSLVSGMNTEAFF
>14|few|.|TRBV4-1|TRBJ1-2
TGCGCCAGCAGCCGAGATCCGGGCAACTATGGCTACACCTTC
CASSRDPGNYGYTF
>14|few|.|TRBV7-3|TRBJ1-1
TGTGCCAGCAGCCTCCTGGGCAGGGGCACTGAAGCTTTCTTT
CASSLLGRGTEAFF
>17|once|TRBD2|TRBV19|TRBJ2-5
TGTGCCAGTAGTATGCTCCCTAGCGGGGGGGTACAAGAGACCCAGTACTTC
CASSMLPSGGVQETQYF